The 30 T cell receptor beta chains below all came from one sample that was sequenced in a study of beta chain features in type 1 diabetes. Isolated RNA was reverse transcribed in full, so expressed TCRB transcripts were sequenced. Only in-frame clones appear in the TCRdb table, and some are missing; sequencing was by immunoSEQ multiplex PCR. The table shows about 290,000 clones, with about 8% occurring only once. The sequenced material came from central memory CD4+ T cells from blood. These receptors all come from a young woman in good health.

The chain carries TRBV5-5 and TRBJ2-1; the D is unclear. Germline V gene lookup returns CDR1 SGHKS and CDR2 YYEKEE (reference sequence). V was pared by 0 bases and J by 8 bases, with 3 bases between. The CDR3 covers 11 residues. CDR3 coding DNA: TGTGCCAGCAGCTTGGACTATGAGCAGTTCTTC. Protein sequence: CASSLDYEQFF.

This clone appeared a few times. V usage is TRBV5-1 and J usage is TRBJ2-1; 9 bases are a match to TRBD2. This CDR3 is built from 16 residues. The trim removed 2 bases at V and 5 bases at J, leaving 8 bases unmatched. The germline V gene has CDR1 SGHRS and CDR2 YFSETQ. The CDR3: CASSLAGGKGNNEQFF. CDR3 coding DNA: TGCGCCAGCAGCTTAGCGGGAGGAAAAGGGAACAATGAGCAGTTCTTC.

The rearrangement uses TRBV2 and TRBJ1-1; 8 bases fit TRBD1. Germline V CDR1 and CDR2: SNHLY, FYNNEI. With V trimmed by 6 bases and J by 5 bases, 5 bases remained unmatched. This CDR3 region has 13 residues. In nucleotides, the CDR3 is TGTGCCAGCAGGGACAGGGTGGGAACTGAAGCTTTCTTT. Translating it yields CASRDRVGTEAFF.

CDR3 protein: CASSLQAGTASRTF. As DNA, the CDR3 is TGCGCCAGCAGCTTGCAGGCCGGGACAGCATCCCGGACCTTC. V is TRBV5-1 and J is TRBJ1-2; 7 nucleotides agree with TRBD1. This CDR3 contains 14 residues. Trimming cost V 1 base and J 14 bases; bases outside gene matches: 14. The V gene's germline CDR1 is SGHRS and CDR2 YFSETQ.

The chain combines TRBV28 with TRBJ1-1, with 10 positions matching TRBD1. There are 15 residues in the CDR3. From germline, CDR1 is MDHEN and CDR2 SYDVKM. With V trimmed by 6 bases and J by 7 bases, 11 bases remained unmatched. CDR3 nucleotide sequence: TGTGCCAGCAGATTGGGGGACAGGGGTGATGGTGAAGCTTTCTTT. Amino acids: CASRLGDRGDGEAFF.

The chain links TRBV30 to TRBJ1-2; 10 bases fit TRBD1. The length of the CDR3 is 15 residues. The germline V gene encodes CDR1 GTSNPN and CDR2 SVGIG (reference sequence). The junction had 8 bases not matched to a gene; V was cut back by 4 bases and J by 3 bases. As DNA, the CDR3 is TGTGCCTGGAAAAGGACAGGGGGACGCGACTATGGCTACACCTTC. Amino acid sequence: CAWKRTGGRDYGYTF.

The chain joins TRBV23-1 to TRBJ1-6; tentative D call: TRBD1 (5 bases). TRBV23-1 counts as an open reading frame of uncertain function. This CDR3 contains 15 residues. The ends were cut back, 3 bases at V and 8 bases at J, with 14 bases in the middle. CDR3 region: CASSQPDSKDSPLHF. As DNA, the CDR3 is TGCGCCAGCAGTCAGCCCGACAGTAAAGATTCACCCCTCCACTTT.

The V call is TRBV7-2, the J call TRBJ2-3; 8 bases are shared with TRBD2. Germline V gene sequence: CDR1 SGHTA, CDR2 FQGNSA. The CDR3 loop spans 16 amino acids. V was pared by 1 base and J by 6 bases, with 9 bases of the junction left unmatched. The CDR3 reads CASSLDGGGTRDTQYF. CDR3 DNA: TGTGCCAGCAGCTTAGATGGCGGGGGGACGCGGGATACGCAGTATTTT.

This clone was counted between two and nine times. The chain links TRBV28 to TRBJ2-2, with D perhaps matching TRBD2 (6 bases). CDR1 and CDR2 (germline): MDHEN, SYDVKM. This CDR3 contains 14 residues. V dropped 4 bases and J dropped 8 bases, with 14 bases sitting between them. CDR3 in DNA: TGTGCCAGCAGTTGGCGGGGCCGAGGAGGGGAGCTGTTTTTT. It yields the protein CASSWRGRGGELFF.

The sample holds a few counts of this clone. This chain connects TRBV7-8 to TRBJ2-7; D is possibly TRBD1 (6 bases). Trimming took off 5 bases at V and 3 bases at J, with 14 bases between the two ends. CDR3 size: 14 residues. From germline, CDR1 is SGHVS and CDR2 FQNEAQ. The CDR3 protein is CASSRATGIYEQYF. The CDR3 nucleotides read TGTGCCAGCAGCCGCGCCACAGGGATCTACGAGCAGTACTTC.

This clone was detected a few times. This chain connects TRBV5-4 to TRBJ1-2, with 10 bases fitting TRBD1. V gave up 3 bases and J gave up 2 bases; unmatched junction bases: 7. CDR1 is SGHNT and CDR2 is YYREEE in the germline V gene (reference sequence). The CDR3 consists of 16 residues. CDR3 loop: CASSSDPGQGNYGYTF. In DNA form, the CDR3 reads TGTGCCAGCAGCTCGGACCCGGGACAGGGGAACTATGGCTACACCTTC.

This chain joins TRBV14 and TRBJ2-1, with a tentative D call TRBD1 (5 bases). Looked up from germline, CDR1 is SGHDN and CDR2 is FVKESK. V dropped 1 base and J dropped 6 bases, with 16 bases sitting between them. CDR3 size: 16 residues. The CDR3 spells CASSQAGQGSANEQFF. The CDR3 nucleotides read TGTGCCAGCAGCCAAGCAGGGCAGGGATCAGCCAATGAGCAGTTCTTC.

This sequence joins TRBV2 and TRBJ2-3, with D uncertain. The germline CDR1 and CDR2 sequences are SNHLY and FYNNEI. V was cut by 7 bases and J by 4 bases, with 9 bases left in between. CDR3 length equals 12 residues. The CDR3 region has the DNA TGTGCCAGCAAAGTTTGGCCAGATACGCAGTATTTT. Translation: CASKVWPDTQYF.

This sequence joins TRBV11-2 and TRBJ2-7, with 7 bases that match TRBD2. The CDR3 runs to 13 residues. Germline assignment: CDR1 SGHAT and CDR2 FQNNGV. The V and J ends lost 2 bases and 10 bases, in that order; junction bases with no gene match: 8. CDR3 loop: CASSLSGGGPQYF. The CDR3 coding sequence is TGTGCCAGCAGCTTAAGTGGCGGGGGACCTCAGTACTTC.

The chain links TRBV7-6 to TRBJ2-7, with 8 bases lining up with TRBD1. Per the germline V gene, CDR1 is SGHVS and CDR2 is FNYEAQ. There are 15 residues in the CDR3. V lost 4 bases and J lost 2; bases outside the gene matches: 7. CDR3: CASSSYRDRTYEQYF. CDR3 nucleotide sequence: TGTGCCAGCAGCTCATACCGGGACAGGACCTACGAGCAGTACTTC.

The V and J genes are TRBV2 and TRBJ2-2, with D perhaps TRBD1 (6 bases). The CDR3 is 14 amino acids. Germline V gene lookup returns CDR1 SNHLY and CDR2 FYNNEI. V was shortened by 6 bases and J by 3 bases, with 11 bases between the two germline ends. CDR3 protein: CASSGDTYTGELFF. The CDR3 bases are TGTGCCAGCAGCGGGGACACCTACACCGGGGAGCTGTTTTTT. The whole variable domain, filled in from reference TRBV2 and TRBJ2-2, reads EPEVTQTPSHQVTQMGQEVILRCVPISNHLYFYWYRQILGQKVEFLVSFYNNEISEKSEIFDDQFSVERPDGSNFTLKIRSTKLEDSAMYFCASSGDTYTGELFFGEGSRLTVL.

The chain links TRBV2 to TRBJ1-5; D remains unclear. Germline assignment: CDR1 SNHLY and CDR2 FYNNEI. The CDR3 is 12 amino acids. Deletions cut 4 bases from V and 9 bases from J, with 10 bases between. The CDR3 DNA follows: TGTGCCAGCAGTGTAGCTGTTCGGCCCCAGCATTTT. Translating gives CASSVAVRPQHF.

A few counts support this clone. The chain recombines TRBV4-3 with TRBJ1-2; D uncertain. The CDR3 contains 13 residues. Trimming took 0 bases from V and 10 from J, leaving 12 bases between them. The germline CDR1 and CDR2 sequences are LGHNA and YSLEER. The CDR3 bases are TGCGCCAGCAGCCAAGATATTAGGGTCTCCTACACCTTC. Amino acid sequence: CASSQDIRVSYTF.

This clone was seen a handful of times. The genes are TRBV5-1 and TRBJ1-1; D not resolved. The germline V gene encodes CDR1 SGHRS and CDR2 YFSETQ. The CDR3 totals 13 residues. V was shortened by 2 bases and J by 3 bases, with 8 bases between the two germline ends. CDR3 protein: CASSFGRDTEAFF. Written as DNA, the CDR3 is TGCGCCAGCAGCTTTGGCCGGGACACTGAAGCTTTCTTT.

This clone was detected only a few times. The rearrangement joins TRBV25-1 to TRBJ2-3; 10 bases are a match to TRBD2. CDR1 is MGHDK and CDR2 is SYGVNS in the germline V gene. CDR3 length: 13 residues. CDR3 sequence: CGTSGASTDTQYF. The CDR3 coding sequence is TGTGGAACTAGCGGGGCTAGCACAGATACGCAGTATTTT.

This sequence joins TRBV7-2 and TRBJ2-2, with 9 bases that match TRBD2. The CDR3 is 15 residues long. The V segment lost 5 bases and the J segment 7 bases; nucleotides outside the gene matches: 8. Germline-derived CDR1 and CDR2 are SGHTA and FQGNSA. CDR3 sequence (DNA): TGTGCCAGCAGCCAGCCGGGACTAGCAAGCGGGGAGCTGTTTTTT. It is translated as CASSQPGLASGELFF. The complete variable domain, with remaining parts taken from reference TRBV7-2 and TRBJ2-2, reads GAGVSQSPSNKVTEKGKDVELRCDPISGHTALYWYRQSLGQGLEFLIYFQGNSAPDKSGLPSDRFSAERTGGSVSTLTIQRTQQEDSAVYLCASSQPGLASGELFFGEGSRLTVL.

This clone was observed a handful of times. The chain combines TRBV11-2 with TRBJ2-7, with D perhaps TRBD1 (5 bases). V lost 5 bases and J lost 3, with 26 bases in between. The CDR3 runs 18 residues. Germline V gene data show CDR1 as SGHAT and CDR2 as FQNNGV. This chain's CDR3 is CASSPIGRRKGKSYEQYV. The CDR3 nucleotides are TGTGCCAGCAGCCCGATCGGACGGCGGAAGGGGAAAAGCTACGAGCAGTACGTC.

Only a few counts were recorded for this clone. DNA of the CDR3: TGCGCCAGCACCCACGGGTATGGCTACACCTTC. It translates to CASTHGYGYTF. V usage is TRBV4-3 and J usage is TRBJ1-2; D gene ambiguous. V lost 7 bases, J lost 5 bases, and 8 bases lay in between. Germline V lookup: CDR1 LGHNA, CDR2 YSLEER. The CDR3 is 11 amino acids.

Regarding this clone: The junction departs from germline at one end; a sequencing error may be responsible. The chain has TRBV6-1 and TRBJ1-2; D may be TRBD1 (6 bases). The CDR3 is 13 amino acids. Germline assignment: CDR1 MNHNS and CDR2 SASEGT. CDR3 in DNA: TGTGCCATCAGTGGGGAGACAGGCTATGGCTACACCTTC. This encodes CAISGETGYGYTF.

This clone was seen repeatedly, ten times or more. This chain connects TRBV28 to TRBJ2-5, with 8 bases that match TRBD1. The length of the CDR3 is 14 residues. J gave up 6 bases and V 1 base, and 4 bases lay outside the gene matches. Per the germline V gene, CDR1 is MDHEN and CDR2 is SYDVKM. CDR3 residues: CASSLSGGAKTQYF. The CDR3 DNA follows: TGTGCCAGCAGTTTATCAGGGGGCGCAAAGACCCAGTACTTC.

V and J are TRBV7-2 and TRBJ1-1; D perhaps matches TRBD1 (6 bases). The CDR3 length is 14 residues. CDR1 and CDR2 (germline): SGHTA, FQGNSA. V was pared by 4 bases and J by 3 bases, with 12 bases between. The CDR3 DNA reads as TGTGCCAGCAGCTACCAGGGGACGGACACTGAAGCTTTCTTT. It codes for CASSYQGTDTEAFF.

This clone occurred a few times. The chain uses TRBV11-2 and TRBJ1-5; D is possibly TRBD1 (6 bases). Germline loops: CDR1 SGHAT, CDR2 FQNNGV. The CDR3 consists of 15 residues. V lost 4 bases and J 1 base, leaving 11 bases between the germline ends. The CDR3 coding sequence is TGTGCCAGCAGCTACCGGGGGCAAAGCAATCAGCCCCAGCATTTT. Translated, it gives CASSYRGQSNQPQHF.

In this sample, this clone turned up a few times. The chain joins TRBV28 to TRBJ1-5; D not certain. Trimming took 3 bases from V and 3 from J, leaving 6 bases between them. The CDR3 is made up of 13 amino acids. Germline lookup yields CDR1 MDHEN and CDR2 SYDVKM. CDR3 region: CASSFSDNQPQHF. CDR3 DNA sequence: TGTGCCAGCAGTTTTTCGGACAATCAGCCCCAGCATTTT.

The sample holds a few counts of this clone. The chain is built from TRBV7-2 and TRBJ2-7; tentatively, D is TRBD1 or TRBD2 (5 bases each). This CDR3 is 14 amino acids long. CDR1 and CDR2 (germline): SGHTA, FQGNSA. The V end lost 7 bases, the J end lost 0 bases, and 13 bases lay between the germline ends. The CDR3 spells CASTGGHSSYEQYF. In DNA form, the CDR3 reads TGTGCCAGCACCGGAGGACACAGCTCCTACGAGCAGTACTTC.

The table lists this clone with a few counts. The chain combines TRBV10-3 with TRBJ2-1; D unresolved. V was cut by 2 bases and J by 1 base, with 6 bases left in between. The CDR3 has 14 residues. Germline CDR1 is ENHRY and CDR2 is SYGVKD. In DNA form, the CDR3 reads TGTGCCATCAGTGAGGACCCATCCTACAATGAGCAGTTCTTC. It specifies CAISEDPSYNEQFF.